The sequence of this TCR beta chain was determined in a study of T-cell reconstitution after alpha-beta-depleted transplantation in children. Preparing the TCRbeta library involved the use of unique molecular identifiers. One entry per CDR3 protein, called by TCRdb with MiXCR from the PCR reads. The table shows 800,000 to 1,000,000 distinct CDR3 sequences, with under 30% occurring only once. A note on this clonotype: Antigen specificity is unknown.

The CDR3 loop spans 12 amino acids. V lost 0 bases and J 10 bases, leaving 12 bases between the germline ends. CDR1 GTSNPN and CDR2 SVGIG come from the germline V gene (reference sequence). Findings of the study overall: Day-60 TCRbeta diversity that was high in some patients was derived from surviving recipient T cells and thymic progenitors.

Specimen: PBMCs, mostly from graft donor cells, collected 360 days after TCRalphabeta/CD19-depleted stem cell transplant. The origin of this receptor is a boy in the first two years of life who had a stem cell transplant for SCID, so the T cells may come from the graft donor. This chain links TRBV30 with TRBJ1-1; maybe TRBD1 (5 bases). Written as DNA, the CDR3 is TGTGCCTGGAGTGTAGGGGCCAAGGGAGCTTTCTTT. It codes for CAWSVGAKGAFF. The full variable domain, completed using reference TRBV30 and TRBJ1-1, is SQTIHQWPATLVQPVGSPLSLECTVEGTSNPNLYWYRQAAGRGLQLLFYSVGIGQISSEVPQNLSASRPQDRQFILSSKKLLLSDSGFYLCAWSVGAKGAFFGQGTRLTVV.